This TCR beta chain was identified during a study of CD8+ T cells in alopecia areata (dated by TCRdb to the late 2010s). In the study overall: Treated patients were enrolled in an open-label pilot trial of oral tofacitinib, 5 to 10 mg twice daily, for moderate-to-severe alopecia areata. Tofacitinib was given for 6 to 18 months, followed by 6 months of follow-up off drug to assess delayed response and recurrence. In treated patients, disease severity was measured using the SALT score, which gives the percentage of scalp surface area affected. To study T cell clonal expansion in alopecia areata, the researchers applied high-throughput TCRbeta sequencing to both the C3H/HeJ mouse model and human patients. In humans, TCRbeta sequencing was performed on scalp tissue and on sorted CD4+ and CD8+ peripheral blood T cells from healthy controls and from patients with patchy or totalis/universalis alopecia areata. Biopsies were taken from tofacitinib-treated patients at baseline and at 4 and 24 weeks of treatment, and a later scalp biopsy was taken in several of the tofacitinib-treated patients. Clonality in the scalp was compared among normal scalp (n=4), patchy alopecia areata scalp (n=8), and alopecia totalis/universalis scalp (n=8). RNA came from the PAXgene miRNA kit for fixed scalp, the miRNeasy kit for PBMCs, and the RNeasy kit for mouse skin. immunoSEQ multiplex PCR using 35 Vbeta forward primers and 13 Jbeta reverse primers was used to amplify TCRbeta CDR3 regions. Here is what the overall study found, with its caveats: During tofacitinib treatment, many expanded lesional clones remained in scalp and blood, and this persistence may partly explain relapse after treatment is stopped. Unlike mouse skin, which is dominated by gammadelta T cells, normal human skin has resident alphabeta T cells that are also sequenced, and this complicates analysis of the scalp TCR repertoire. With tofacitinib, both scalp clonality and the number of expanded CD8+ clones among the top 100 scalp clones went down significantly. Because the treated cohort was small and included a single nonresponder, larger studies are needed to assess links between baseline CD8+ expansion and response. TCR sequences shared between patients were less clear than in mice, possibly partly because of HLA diversity in the patient population. Compared with normal scalp, lesional scalp, particularly in alopecia totalis/universalis, had higher clonality and more expanded CD8+ clones, which suggests antigenic drive.

Preparation of the library involved the immunoSEQ multiplex PCR assay. To provide template for TCR sequencing, every sample had RNA extracted and reverse transcribed into cDNA. SuperScript III was used to make first-strand cDNA, primed with a 2:1 mix of oligo-dT and random hexamers. A synthetic immune receptor repertoire was used to gauge amplification bias, and whatever bias remained was removed computationally. Per the authors' processing: Raw reads were preprocessed for error removal, and CDR3 was defined according to IMGT conventions as running from the conserved cysteine to phenylalanine. To get clonality, Shannon entropy was normalized by log2 of the number of productive unique TCRs and the result was subtracted from 1. Scalp TCRbeta sequences were cross-referenced with sorted blood CD4 and CD8 repertoires so that the CD4 or CD8 identity of scalp clones could be inferred. TCRdb stores this immuneACCESS table with in-frame sequences only. Part of the clones is absent; in the studies checked, under half of the shortfall reflects unresolved V genes, and no reason is known for the rest. The V and J calls and clone size come from that table; D and trimming were worked out from the DNA. The sample records over 100,000 clones, about 50% of which are singletons. The top ten hold roughly 0.5% of the sample.

The time point label, as the study defines it: more than three weeks on oral tofacitinib. The sample's treatment or condition label, decoded: oral pan-JAK inhibitor, 5-10 mg twice daily. Lesional scalp punch biopsies and peripheral blood were obtained from alopecia areata patients. PBMCs were isolated by density centrifugation and stained for CD3, CD4 and CD8, and CD4+ and CD8+ T cells were sorted on a FACSAria. In the case of this clone: Its recognized antigen is unknown. Per-base quality was not reported, and no clone a single base away is much larger than it.

CDR3 length: 15 amino acids, cysteine to phenylalanine. Only the CDR3 DNA is retained, 45 bases long and in frame from the first base. V drops 3 bases and J drops 7 bases, leaving 14 bases in between. As encoded in the germline V gene, CDR1 is SGHRS while CDR2 is YFSETQ. This sequence was found in a human donor with alopecia areata. The V gene is TRBV5-1 and the J gene is TRBJ1-6, with an unclear D gene assignment. The material was CD4+ T cells sorted from blood, obtained at week 4, from a patient treated with tofacitinib. In nucleotides, the sequence is TGCGCCAGCAGCTATACCACGCGGGAAAATTCACCCCTCCACTTT. This gives the protein CASSYTTRENSPLHF.